This T cell receptor (beta chain) was profiled in a study of beta chain features in type 1 diabetes (dated by TCRdb to 2016 to 2019). Describing the broader study: Patients and healthy donors did not differ in mean age, gender distribution, total cell number or subset yield. Across all samples, 107,917,701 sorted cells were examined, and cell number per subset correlated strongly with RNA yield. In the study, recently diagnosed type 1 diabetes patients and matched healthy donors were compared on the TCRB repertoires of their sorted circulating CD4+ T cell subsets. Regulatory and stem cell-like memory subsets were isolated from only 8 patients and roughly 8 healthy donors, whereas naive and central memory subsets came from all 28 donors. Overall study outcomes, separate from this receptor: Naive, central memory and regulatory TCRB repertoires appeared more similar among patients than among healthy donors. Because small numbers of individuals were included in the HLA sub-analyses, any influence of HLA type on TCRB rearrangement was left unresolved. Type 1 diabetes patients showed a moderate but significant shortening of TCRB CDR3 length in all four CD4+ subsets. Shorter templates might be favored by PCR, yet because patient and control samples were amplified and corrected together, any such skew would affect both groups equally. Because cDNA rather than genomic DNA was sequenced, highly expressing activated cells could have been over-represented, although no difference in activation and CD3 levels was found between groups. At VDJ recombination sites, type 1 diabetes patients had fewer insertions and more deleted nucleotides, which implies abnormalities in thymic rearrangement.

The germline V gene sets CDR1 to SGHTA and CDR2 to FQGNSA. The junction carries 14 bases between V and J, which are trimmed by 5 bases and 4 bases respectively. The cysteine opens and the phenylalanine closes a CDR3 of 15 amino acids. The sequence is cut down to CDR3 DNA, 45 bases in frame from base 1. A single peripheral blood draw of about 116 mL on average was collected from each donor into heparinised tubes. A BD FACSAria II and a panel including CD45RO, CCR7, CD25, CD127, CD95 and CD27 were used to sort naive, central memory, regulatory and stem cell-like memory CD4+ T cells. Every sorted population had a purity above 95%. PBMCs were separated immediately by Lymphoprep density gradient centrifugation and were stained directly, without being cultured. So that batch effects would be minimized, each experiment stained and sorted samples in pairs, pairing one healthy donor with one patient. This clone was counted between two and nine times. Its antigen is unknown. No per-base quality is available; no much larger clone lies one base away.

All of the isolated RNA was reverse transcribed with the High Capacity cDNA Reverse Transcription Kit, so expressed TCRB transcripts were sequenced. Deep immunoSEQ sequencing was applied to naive, central memory and regulatory T cell samples, giving an average of roughly 3.5 million total reads per sample. Sorted cells were lysed in RLT buffer, and RNA was extracted using DNase-treated RNeasy Micro or Mini kits according to cell number. To prevent cross-contamination, every cell subset was processed on its own, while patient and healthy donor samples were processed together. TCRB sequences were amplified from cDNA with the immunoSEQ multiplex PCR, producing 87-bp fragments spanning the CDR3 region. Amplicons were sequenced on the Illumina HiSeq platform. Regarding the original processing steps: Synthetic template baselines were used to correct PCR bias computationally, reads within Hamming distance 2 were collapsed together, and singletons that could not be merged were discarded. By aligning reads against IMGT, V, D and J genes, CDR3 length, and insertions or deletions at six rearrangement sites were assigned. Within each subset, clonotype counts were normalized to sorted cell number, after which true diversity and Gini coefficients were computed with the tcR R package. The overlap coefficient, calculated on TCRB nucleotide sequences, was used to quantify repertoire sharing. Out-of-frame TCRB sequences from naive cells were analyzed to stand in for the pre-selection repertoire. Here the immuneACCESS table is served through TCRdb, limited to in-frame sequences with V and J called. Missing clones are a known gap in these copies; in checked studies unresolved V genes cover under half, and the rest lacks a known reason. Clone size and V and J calls were adopted from that table, with D and trimming inferred from the DNA. The sample table shows 330,000 or so clones, and over 10% are seen once. Of the sample, 0.008% to 0.011% is held by the ten largest clones.

The rearrangement combines TRBV7-2 with TRBJ1-4; no confident D gene assignment can be made. The sequenced sample consisted of naive CD4+ T cells from blood. The cell subset or site label, read with the paper, signifies: true naive CD4+ T cells. The origin of this receptor is a woman in her late teens or twenties with type 1 diabetes. The CDR3 region has the sequence CASSPNGRFNEKLFF. The sequenced DNA is TGTGCCAGCAGCCCCAACGGTAGATTTAATGAAAAACTGTTTTTT.